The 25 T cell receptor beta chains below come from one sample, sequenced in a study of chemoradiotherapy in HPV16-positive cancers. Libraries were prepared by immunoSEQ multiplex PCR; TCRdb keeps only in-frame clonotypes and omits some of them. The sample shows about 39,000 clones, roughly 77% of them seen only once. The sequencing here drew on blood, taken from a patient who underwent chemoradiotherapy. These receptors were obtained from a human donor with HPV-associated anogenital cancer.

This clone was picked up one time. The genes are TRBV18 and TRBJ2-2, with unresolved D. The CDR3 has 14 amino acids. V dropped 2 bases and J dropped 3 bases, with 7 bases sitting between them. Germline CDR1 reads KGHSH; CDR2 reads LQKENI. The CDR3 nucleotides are TGTGCCAGCTCACCAGCAAGGCACACCGGGGAGCTGTTTTTT. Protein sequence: CASSPARHTGELFF.

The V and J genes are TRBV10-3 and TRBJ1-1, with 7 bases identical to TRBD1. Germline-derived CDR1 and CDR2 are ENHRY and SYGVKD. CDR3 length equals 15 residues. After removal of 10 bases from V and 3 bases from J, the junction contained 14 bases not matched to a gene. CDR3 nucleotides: TGTGCCAGCAACAGGGGCCCCACGCGGGACACTGAAGCTTTCTTT. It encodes CASNRGPTRDTEAFF.

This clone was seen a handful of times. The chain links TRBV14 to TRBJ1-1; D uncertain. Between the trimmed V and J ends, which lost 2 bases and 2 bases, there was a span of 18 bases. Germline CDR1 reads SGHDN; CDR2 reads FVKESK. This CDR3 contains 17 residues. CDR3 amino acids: CASSQRWLRRANTEAFF. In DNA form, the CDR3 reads TGTGCCAGCAGCCAAAGATGGCTTAGGCGGGCCAACACTGAAGCTTTCTTT.

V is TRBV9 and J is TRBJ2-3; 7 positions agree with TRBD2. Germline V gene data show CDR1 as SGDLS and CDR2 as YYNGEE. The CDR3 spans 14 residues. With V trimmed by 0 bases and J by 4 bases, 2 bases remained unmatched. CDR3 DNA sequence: TGTGCCAGCAGCGTAGAGCTAGCGGCAGATACGCAGTATTTT. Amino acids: CASSVELAADTQYF.

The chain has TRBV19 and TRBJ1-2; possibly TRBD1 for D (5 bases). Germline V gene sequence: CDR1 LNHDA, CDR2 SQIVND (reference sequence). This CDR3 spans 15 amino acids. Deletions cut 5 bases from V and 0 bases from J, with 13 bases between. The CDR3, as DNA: TGTGCCAGTAGTGGCTGGGACGTAACTAACTATGGCTACACCTTC. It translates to CASSGWDVTNYGYTF.

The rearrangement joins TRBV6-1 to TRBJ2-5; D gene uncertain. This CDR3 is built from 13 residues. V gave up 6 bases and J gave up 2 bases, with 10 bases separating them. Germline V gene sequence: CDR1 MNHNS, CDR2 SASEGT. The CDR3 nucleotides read TGTGCCAGCAGGAATTCTATGCAAGAGACCCAGTACTTC. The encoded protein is CASRNSMQETQYF.

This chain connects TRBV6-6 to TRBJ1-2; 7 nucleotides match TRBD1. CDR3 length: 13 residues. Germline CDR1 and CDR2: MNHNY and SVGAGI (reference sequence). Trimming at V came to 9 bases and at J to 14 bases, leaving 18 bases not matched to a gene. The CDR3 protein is CARGTRDSCLETF. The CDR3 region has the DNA TGTGCCAGAGGAACTCGGGACAGCTGCTTGGAGACCTTC.

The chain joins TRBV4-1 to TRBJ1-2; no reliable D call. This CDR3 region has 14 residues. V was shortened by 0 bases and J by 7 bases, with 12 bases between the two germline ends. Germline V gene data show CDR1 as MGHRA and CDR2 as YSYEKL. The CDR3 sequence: CASSQDSSVGGYTF. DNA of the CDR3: TGCGCCAGCAGCCAAGACTCCTCTGTCGGTGGCTACACCTTC.

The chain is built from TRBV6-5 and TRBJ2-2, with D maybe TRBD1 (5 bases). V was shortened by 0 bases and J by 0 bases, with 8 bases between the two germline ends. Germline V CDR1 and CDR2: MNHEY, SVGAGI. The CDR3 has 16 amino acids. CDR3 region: CASSYSQGTNTGELFF. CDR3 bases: TGTGCCAGCAGTTACTCGCAGGGAACGAACACCGGGGAGCTGTTTTTT.

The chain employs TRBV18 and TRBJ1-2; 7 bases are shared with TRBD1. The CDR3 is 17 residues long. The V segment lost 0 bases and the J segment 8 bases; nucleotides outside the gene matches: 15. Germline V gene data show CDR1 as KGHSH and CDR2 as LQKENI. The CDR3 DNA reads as TGTGCCAGCTCACCACCGCCGACAAGGGGGCTTGGTCGAGGCTACACCTTC. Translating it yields CASSPPPTRGLGRGYTF. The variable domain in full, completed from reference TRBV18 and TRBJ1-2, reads NAGVMQNPRHLVRRRGQEARLRCSPMKGHSHVYWYRQLPEEGLKFMVYLQKENIIDESGMPKERFSAEFPKEGPSILRIQQVVRGDSAAYFCASSPPPTRGLGRGYTFGSGTRLTVV.

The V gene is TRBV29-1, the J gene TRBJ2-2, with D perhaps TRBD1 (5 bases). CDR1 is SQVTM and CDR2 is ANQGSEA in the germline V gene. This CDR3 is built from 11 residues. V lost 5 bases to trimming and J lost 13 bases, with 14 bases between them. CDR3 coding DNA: TGCAGCGTTAGTAAGGGGCAGAGGCTGTTTTTT. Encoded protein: CSVSKGQRLFF.

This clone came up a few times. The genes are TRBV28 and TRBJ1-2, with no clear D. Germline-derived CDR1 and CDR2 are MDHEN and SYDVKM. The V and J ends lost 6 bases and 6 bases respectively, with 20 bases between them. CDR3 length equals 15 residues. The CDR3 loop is CASSPDQWAPHGYTF. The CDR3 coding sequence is TGTGCCAGCAGCCCTGATCAATGGGCACCCCATGGCTACACCTTC.

CDR3 nucleotides: TGTGCCAGCTCACCCGTCGTTATAGGTAGGCCTAAGGCGCCATACGAGCAGTACTTC. This encodes CASSPVVIGRPKAPYEQYF. The rearrangement links TRBV18 to TRBJ2-7, with no clear D. Germline V lookup: CDR1 KGHSH, CDR2 LQKENI. The ends were cut back, 3 bases at V and 4 bases at J, with 28 bases in the middle. The CDR3 covers 19 residues.

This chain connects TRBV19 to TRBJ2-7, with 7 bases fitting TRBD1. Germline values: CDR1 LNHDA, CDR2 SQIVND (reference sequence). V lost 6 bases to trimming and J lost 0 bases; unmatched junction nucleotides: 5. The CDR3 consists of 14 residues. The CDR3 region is CASRPGTDSYEQYF. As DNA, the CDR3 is TGTGCCAGTAGACCCGGGACAGACTCCTACGAGCAGTACTTC.

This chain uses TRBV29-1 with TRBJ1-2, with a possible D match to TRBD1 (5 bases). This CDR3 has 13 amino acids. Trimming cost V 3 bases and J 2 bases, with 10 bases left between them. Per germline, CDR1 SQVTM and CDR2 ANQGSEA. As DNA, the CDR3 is TGCAGCGTTGAGAGGGGTCCAAACTATGGCTACACCTTC. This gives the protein CSVERGPNYGYTF.

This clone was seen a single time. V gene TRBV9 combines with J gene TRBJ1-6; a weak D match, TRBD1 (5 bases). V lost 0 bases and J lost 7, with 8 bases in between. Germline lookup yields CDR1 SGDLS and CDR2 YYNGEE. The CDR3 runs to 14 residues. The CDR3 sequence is CASSVVGANSPLHF. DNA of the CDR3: TGTGCCAGCAGCGTAGTAGGGGCGAATTCACCCCTCCACTTT.

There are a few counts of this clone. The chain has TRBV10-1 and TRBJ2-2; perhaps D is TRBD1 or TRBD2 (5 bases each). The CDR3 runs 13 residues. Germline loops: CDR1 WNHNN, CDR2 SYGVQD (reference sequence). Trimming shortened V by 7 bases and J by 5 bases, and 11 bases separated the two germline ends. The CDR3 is CASTPGGTGELFF. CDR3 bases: TGCGCCAGCACCCCTGGGGGAACCGGGGAGCTGTTTTTT.

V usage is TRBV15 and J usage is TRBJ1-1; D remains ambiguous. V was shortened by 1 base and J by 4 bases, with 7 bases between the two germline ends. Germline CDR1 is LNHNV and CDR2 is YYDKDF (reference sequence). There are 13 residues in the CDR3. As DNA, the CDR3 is TGTGCCACCAGCAGAGCGGTAGGCACTGAAGCTTTCTTT. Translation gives CATSRAVGTEAFF.

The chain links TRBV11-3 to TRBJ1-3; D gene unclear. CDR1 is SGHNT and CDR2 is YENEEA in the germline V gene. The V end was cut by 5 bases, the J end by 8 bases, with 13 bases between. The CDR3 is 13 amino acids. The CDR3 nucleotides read TGTGCCAGCAGCCTAACCCCTCGGGACACCATATATTTT. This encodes CASSLTPRDTIYF.

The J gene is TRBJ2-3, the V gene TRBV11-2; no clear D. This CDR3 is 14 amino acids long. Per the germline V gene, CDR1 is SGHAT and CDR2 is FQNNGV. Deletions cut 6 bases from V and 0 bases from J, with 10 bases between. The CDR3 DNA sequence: TGTGCCAGCAGGAGACTCCAAAGCACAGATACGCAGTATTTT. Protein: CASRRLQSTDTQYF. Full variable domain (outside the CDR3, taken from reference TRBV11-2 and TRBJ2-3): EAGVAQSPRYKIIEKRQSVAFWCNPISGHATLYWYQQILGQGPKLLIQFQNNGVVDDSQLPKDRFSAERLKGVDSTLKIQPAKLEDSAVYLCASRRLQSTDTQYFGPGTRLTVL.

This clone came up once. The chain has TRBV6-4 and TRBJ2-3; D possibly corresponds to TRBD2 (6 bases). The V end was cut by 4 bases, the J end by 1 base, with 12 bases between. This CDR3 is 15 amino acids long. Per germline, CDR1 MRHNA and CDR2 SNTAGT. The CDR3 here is CASSVLPGGTDTQYF. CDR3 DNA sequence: TGTGCCAGCAGTGTTCTACCGGGGGGCACAGATACGCAGTATTTT.

The DNA of the CDR3 is TGTGCCAGCAGTTACGGTTGGGCGGAGGGGTACGAGCAGTACTTC. Translating gives CASSYGWAEGYEQYF. The chain employs TRBV6-5 and TRBJ2-7, with a tentative D call TRBD2 (6 bases). The V and J ends lost 2 bases and 4 bases respectively, with 15 bases between them. The germline gives CDR1 MNHEY, CDR2 SVGAGI. The CDR3 is 15 amino acids.

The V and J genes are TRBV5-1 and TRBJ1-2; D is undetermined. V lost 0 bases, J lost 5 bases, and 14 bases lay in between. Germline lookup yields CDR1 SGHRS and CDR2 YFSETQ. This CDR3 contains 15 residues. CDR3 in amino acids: CASSLALGEAYGYTF. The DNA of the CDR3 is TGCGCCAGCAGCTTGGCCCTCGGGGAAGCTTATGGCTACACCTTC.

CDR3: CASSQGSRGYEQYF. CDR3 DNA: TGTGCCAGCAGCCAAGGCTCCAGGGGATACGAGCAGTACTTC. The rearrangement uses TRBV14 and TRBJ2-7; D is perhaps TRBD1 (6 bases). Looked up from germline, CDR1 is SGHDN and CDR2 is FVKESK. The CDR3 runs 14 residues. Between the trimmed V and J ends, which lost 1 base and 4 bases, there was a span of 11 bases. The full variable domain, rest sourced from reference TRBV14 and TRBJ2-7, is EAGVTQFPSHSVIEKGQTVTLRCDPISGHDNLYWYRRVMGKEIKFLLHFVKESKQDESGMPNNRFLAERTGGTYSTLKVQPAELEDSGVYFCASSQGSRGYEQYFGPGTRLTVT.

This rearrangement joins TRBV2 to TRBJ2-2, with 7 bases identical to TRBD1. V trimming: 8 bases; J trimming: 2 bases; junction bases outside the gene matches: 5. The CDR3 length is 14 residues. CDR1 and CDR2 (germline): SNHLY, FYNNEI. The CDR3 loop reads CASEQGLNTGELFF. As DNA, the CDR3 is TGTGCCAGCGAACAGGGGCTCAACACCGGGGAGCTGTTTTTT.